This TCR beta chain was identified in a study of OX40 agonist ivuxolimab in advanced cancers. For the wider study: Ivuxolimab was an agonistic, fully human IgG2 monoclonal antibody directed against OX40 (CD134), a costimulatory receptor. Intravenous ivuxolimab was administered to patients every 2 weeks at six dose levels: 0.01, 0.1, 0.3, 1.5, 3 and 10 mg/kg. Of the roughly 51 patients in dose escalation, about 20 had hepatocellular carcinoma, some 15 had melanoma, 9 had renal cell carcinoma and 9 had head and neck cancer. In the dose-escalation cohort, approximately 82% of patients were male, and the mean age was about 55 years, with a range of about 23 to 80. Prior anti-PD-1, anti-PD-L1 or anti-CTLA-4 therapy was permitted, and roughly two fifths of dose-escalation patients had received checkpoint inhibitors. Partial responses occurred in three dose-escalation patients: two with cutaneous melanoma and one with hepatocellular carcinoma. Peripheral TCRbeta sequencing aimed to test whether ivuxolimab altered TCR sequence diversity and caused clonal T-cell expansion. The paper reports the monotherapy dose-escalation portion (N of about 56 patients) of the phase I ivuxolimab trial. Study-level results and caveats: In the 0.1-3.0 mg/kg groups, partial responders had among the lowest normalized peripheral clonal expansion, particularly in CD8+ T cells. Low levels of normalized T-cell clonal expansion were also seen in some patients who did not respond. Antigen specificity was not determined for the clonally expanded peripheral T cells. After ivuxolimab, CD8+ T cells had more expanded clones than CD4+ T cells on average. At doses of 0.1 to 3.0 mg/kg, clonal expansion of both CD4+ and CD8+ blood T cells was observed from baseline to week 6.

Patients with a history of autoimmune disease or receiving systemic immunosuppression were excluded from the trial. Peripheral blood for TCR sequencing was collected from all dose cohorts at baseline, on cycle 4 day 1, and on cycle 7 day 1. The samples were taken from a phase I, first-in-human, multicenter, open-label dose-escalation trial of ivuxolimab. Adults with locally advanced or metastatic head and neck squamous cell, hepatocellular, melanoma or renal cell carcinoma were enrolled in the trial. Before TCR sequencing, CD4+ T cells and CD8+ T cells were sorted from peripheral blood as separate populations. Concerning this clone: Its antigen remains undetermined. The sample holds no much larger clone one base away, and base qualities are not on file.

To sequence the TCRbeta CDR3 region, genomic DNA was isolated from the sorted cells. The immunoSEQ Assay was used for sequencing of TCRbeta CDR3 regions. TCRdb re-hosts the immuneACCESS table, in-frame sequences only. Its copies lack some clones; in the studies checked, an unresolved V gene accounts for under half of them, and the cause for the rest is not known. The sample table contains nearly 80,000 clones; only one count was recorded for roughly 91% of them. The top ten hold less than 0.35% of the sample. Relative to germline, V is 5 bases shorter and J is 7 bases shorter, with 17 bases between their ends. The CDR3 covers 15 residues, taking in both the cysteine and the phenylalanine. CDR3 DNA only is kept here, 45 bases in frame from base 1. CDR1 and CDR2, looked up from the germline V gene (reference sequence), are SEHNR and FQNEAQ.

This chain is built from TRBV7-9 and TRBJ1-4, and TRBD1 may be the D gene, going by 6 matching bases. The sequence derives from an adult with an advanced solid tumor such as melanoma, head and neck, liver or kidney cancer. This specimen was CD4+ or CD8+ T cells sorted from blood, taken in a trial of the OX40 agonist ivuxolimab. The DNA reads TGTGCCAGCAGCGACTACAGGGAAGGGGTTGAAAAACTGTTTTTT. This sequence encodes CASSDYREGVEKLFF.